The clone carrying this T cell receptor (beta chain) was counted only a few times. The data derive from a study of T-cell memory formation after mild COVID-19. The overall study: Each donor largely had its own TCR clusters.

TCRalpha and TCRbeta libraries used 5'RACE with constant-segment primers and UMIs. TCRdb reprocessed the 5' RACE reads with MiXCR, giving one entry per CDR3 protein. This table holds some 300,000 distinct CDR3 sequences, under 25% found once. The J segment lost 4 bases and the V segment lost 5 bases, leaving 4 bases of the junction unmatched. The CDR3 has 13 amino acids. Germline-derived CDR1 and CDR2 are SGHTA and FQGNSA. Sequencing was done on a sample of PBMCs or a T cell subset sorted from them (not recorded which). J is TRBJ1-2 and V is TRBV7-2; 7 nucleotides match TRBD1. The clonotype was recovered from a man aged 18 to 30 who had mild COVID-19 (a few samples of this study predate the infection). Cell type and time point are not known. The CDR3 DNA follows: TGTGCCAGCAGCCTAGGGACAGTCTATGGCTACACCTTC. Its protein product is CASSLGTVYGYTF. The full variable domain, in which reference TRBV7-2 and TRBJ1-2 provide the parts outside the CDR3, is GAGVSQSPSNKVTEKGKDVELRCDPISGHTALYWYRQSLGQGLEFLIYFQGNSAPDKSGLPSDRFSAERTGGSVSTLTIQRTQQEDSAVYLCASSLGTVYGYTFGSGTRLTVV.